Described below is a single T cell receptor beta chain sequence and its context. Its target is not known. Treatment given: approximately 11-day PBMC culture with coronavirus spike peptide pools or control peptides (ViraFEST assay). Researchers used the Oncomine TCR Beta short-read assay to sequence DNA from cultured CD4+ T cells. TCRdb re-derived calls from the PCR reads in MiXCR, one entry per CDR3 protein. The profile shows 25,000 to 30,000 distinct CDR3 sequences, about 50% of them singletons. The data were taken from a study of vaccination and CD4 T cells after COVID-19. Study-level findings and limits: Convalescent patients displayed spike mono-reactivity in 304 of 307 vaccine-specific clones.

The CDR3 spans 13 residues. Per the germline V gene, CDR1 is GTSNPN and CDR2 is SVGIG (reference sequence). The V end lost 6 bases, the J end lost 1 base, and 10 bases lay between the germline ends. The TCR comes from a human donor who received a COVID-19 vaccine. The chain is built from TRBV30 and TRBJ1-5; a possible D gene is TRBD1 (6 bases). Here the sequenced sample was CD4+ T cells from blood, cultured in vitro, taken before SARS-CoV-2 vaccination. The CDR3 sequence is CACETGSNQPQHF. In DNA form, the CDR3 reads TGTGCCTGCGAAACAGGGAGCAATCAGCCCCAGCATTTT. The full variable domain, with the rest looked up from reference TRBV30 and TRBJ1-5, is SQTIHQWPATLVQPVGSPLSLECTVEGTSNPNLYWYRQAAGRGLQLLFYSVGIGQISSEVPQNLSASRPQDRQFILSSKKLLLSDSGFYLCACETGSNQPQHFGDGTRLSIL.